The rows below give T cell receptor beta chains drawn from one sample of a study of T cells after yellow fever vaccination. Using its own MiXCR run on the 5' RACE reads, TCRdb lists one record per CDR3 protein. The sample contains some 350,000 distinct CDR3 sequences, around 4.1% of which appear only once. This material consisted of PBMCs, taken 5 days after the yellow fever booster vaccination. The receptors derive from a young man who received the YFV17D yellow fever vaccine. The CDR3 runs from the conserved cysteine through the conserved F or W. The order of the fields is J gene, V gene, D gene, clone size, CDR3 protein, CDR3 DNA. The D gene is left open where the match is weak. Where a row states a size, it is once, few, many or the class of an expanded clone; other rows omit it.

J: TRBJ1-1
V: TRBV19
D: TRBD1
size: few
CDR3: CATRTGANTEAFF
DNA: TGTGCCACCCGTACAGGGGCGAACACTGAAGCTTTCTTT

J: TRBJ1-1
V: TRBV15
D: -
size: -
CDR3: CATTLQMNTEAFF
DNA: TGTGCCACCACCTTACAAATGAACACTGAAGCTTTCTTT

J: TRBJ1-2
V: TRBV9
D: TRBD1
size: -
CDR3: CASSAWTGTTLGYTF
DNA: TGTGCCAGCAGCGCCTGGACAGGGACGACTTTAGGCTACACCTTC

J: TRBJ2-1
V: TRBV7-9
D: TRBD2
size: few
CDR3: CASSLFASGNEQFF
DNA: TGTGCCAGCAGCTTATTTGCTAGCGGTAATGAGCAGTTCTTC

J: TRBJ2-1
V: TRBV6-5
D: -
size: many
CDR3: CASSYSIGGTNEQFF
DNA: TGTGCCAGCAGTTACTCGATAGGCGGAACCAATGAGCAGTTCTTC

J: TRBJ1-1
V: TRBV9
D: TRBD1
size: -
CDR3: CASSPRWGSGTGRSEAFF
DNA: TGTGCCAGCAGCCCCCGGTGGGGTAGCGGGACAGGGAGGTCTGAAGCTTTCTTT

J: TRBJ1-6
V: TRBV5-1
D: -
size: -
CDR3: CASSLGDTVTLHF
DNA: TGCGCCAGCAGCTTGGGGGATACCGTGACCCTCCACTTT

J: TRBJ2-3
V: TRBV28
D: -
size: few
CDR3: CASRLRYTQYF
DNA: TGTGCCAGCAGACTTAGATATACGCAGTATTTT

J: TRBJ1-2
V: TRBV29-1
D: -
size: -
CDR3: CSVSGRPNYTF
DNA: TGCAGCGTTTCCGGACGGCCAAACTACACCTTC

J: TRBJ2-7
V: TRBV4-1
D: TRBD2
size: many
CDR3: CASRAGLATYEQYF
DNA: TGCGCCAGCAGGGCGGGACTAGCGACCTACGAGCAGTACTTC

J: TRBJ2-7
V: TRBV5-1
D: TRBD1
size: -
CDR3: CASSIPSPGQGDEQYF
DNA: TGCGCCAGCAGCATCCCATCGCCGGGACAGGGGGACGAGCAGTACTTC

J: TRBJ1-2
V: TRBV4-3
D: TRBD1
size: many
CDR3: CASSPRRFRGPNYGYTF
DNA: TGCGCCAGCAGCCCCCGACGGTTCAGGGGGCCGAACTATGGCTACACCTTC

J: TRBJ1-1
V: TRBV15
D: -
size: -
CDR3: CATSRDRLNTEAFF
DNA: TGTGCCACCAGCAGAGATCGACTGAACACTGAAGCTTTCTTT

J: TRBJ2-7
V: TRBV20-1
D: -
size: -
CDR3: CSARDIRTATYEQYF
DNA: TGCAGTGCTAGAGATATCAGGACGGCTACCTACGAGCAGTACTTC

J: TRBJ1-2
V: TRBV20-1
D: TRBD1
size: few
CDR3: CSAGTDYGYTF
DNA: TGCAGTGCCGGGACAGACTATGGCTACACCTTC

J: TRBJ2-2
V: TRBV10-3
D: -
size: -
CDR3: CAIKNNTGELFF
DNA: TGTGCCATTAAGAACAACACCGGGGAGCTGTTTTTT

J: TRBJ2-1
V: TRBV19
D: -
size: -
CDR3: CASGHEGDHNEQFF
DNA: TGTGCCAGCGGGCACGAGGGGGACCACAATGAGCAGTTCTTC

J: TRBJ1-1
V: TRBV20-1
D: -
size: -
CDR3: CSAREQNTRGAFF
DNA: TGCAGTGCTAGAGAACAGAATACCCGGGGAGCTTTCTTT

J: TRBJ1-1
V: TRBV4-1
D: -
size: -
CDR3: CASSQPAISRQMNTEAFF
DNA: TGCGCCAGCAGTCAACCGGCAATTTCCAGGCAGATGAACACTGAAGCTTTCTTT

J: TRBJ1-2
V: TRBV20-1
D: -
size: -
CDR3: CSAPVAYGYTF
DNA: TGCAGTGCCCCAGTAGCCTATGGCTACACCTTC

J: TRBJ2-3
V: TRBV4-1
D: -
size: few
CDR3: CASSQVKEGGTDTQYF
DNA: TGCGCCAGCAGCCAGGTAAAGGAGGGTGGCACAGATACGCAGTATTTT

J: TRBJ1-5
V: TRBV7-9
D: -
size: many
CDR3: CASSLGVGFSNQPQHF
DNA: TGTGCCAGCAGCCTAGGGGTAGGGTTTAGCAATCAGCCCCAGCATTTT

J: TRBJ2-2
V: TRBV7-2
D: TRBD1
size: -
CDR3: CASSPGTGDKKLFF
DNA: TGTGCCAGCAGCCCTGGGACAGGGGATAAGAAGCTGTTTTTT

J: TRBJ2-1
V: TRBV29-1
D: -
size: -
CDR3: CSVEATGVVYNEQFF
DNA: TGCAGCGTTGAAGCGACGGGGGTGGTCTACAATGAGCAGTTCTTC

J: TRBJ1-1
V: TRBV20-1
D: TRBD1
size: many
CDR3: CSALDDRAPNTEAFF
DNA: TGCAGTGCTCTGGATGACAGGGCCCCGAACACTGAAGCTTTCTTT

J: TRBJ2-1
V: TRBV14
D: -
size: -
CDR3: CASSHIGSVVGGEQFF
DNA: TGTGCCAGCAGCCACATAGGCTCTGTGGTGGGGGGTGAGCAGTTCTTC

J: TRBJ2-7
V: TRBV12-3/TRBV12-4
D: TRBD2
size: many
CDR3: CASSRSGTSAIYEQYF
DNA: TGTGCCAGCAGTCGTTCCGGGACTAGCGCCATCTACGAGCAGTACTTC

J: TRBJ2-5
V: TRBV5-6
D: -
size: few
CDR3: CASSPGGGTETQYF
DNA: TGTGCCAGCAGCCCTGGAGGGGGTACGGAGACCCAGTACTTC

J: TRBJ2-7
V: TRBV7-9
D: TRBD2
size: -
CDR3: CASSFRLAGNSYEQYF
DNA: TGTGCCAGCAGCTTCAGACTAGCGGGAAACTCCTACGAGCAGTACTTC

J: TRBJ2-7
V: TRBV18
D: TRBD1
size: few
CDR3: CASSPYPGQGTYEQYF
DNA: TGTGCCAGCTCACCCTACCCAGGACAGGGGACCTACGAGCAGTACTTC

J: TRBJ1-5
V: TRBV21-1
D: -
size: -
CDR3: CASSKFSRPDQPQHF
DNA: TGTGCCAGCAGCAAATTTTCGAGACCCGATCAGCCCCAGCATTTT

J: TRBJ1-1
V: TRBV5-1
D: -
size: -
CDR3: CASSLLGQLEAFF
DNA: TGCGCCAGCAGCTTGTTAGGGCAGCTGGAAGCTTTCTTT

J: TRBJ2-7
V: TRBV18
D: -
size: many
CDR3: CASSPGTGPYEQYF
DNA: TGTGCCAGCTCACCCGGCACAGGGCCCTACGAGCAGTACTTC

J: TRBJ2-3
V: TRBV7-2
D: TRBD2
size: -
CDR3: CASSKASGRTDTQYF
DNA: TGTGCCAGCAGTAAGGCTAGCGGCCGCACAGATACGCAGTATTTT

J: TRBJ2-7
V: TRBV5-6
D: -
size: few
CDR3: CASSLGGYVHEQYF
DNA: TGTGCCAGCAGCTTGGGGGGGTACGTCCACGAGCAGTACTTC

J: TRBJ1-2
V: TRBV9
D: -
size: few
CDR3: CASSHDSNYGYTF
DNA: TGTGCCAGCAGCCACGACAGTAACTATGGCTACACCTTC

J: TRBJ1-6
V: TRBV7-9
D: -
size: many
CDR3: CASSLRRDSPLHF
DNA: TGTGCCAGCAGCTTACGCAGGGATTCACCCCTCCACTTT

J: TRBJ1-1
V: TRBV28
D: -
size: -
CDR3: CASSLEYTEAFF
DNA: TGTGCCAGCAGCCTAGAATACACTGAAGCTTTCTTT

J: TRBJ2-1
V: TRBV5-1
D: -
size: many
CDR3: CASSIRPQARGNEQFF
DNA: TGCGCCAGCAGCATCCGACCACAGGCTAGGGGCAATGAGCAGTTCTTC

J: TRBJ1-4
V: TRBV6-6
D: TRBD1
size: few
CDR3: CASSSTGQGAREKLFF
DNA: TGTGCCAGCAGTTCAACCGGACAGGGGGCGCGTGAAAAACTGTTTTTT

J: TRBJ2-7
V: TRBV4-3
D: TRBD1
size: many
CDR3: CASSPTGDRTYEQYF
DNA: TGCGCCAGCAGCCCGACAGGGGATAGAACCTACGAGCAGTACTTC

J: TRBJ2-1
V: TRBV6-6
D: -
size: many
CDR3: CASTQGYYNEQFF
DNA: TGTGCCAGCACACAGGGATACTACAATGAGCAGTTCTTC

J: TRBJ2-3
V: TRBV7-2
D: -
size: many
CDR3: CASSRDAGGVATTQYF
DNA: TGTGCCAGCAGTAGGGACGCCGGTGGGGTTGCAACTACGCAGTATTTT

J: TRBJ2-1
V: TRBV6-5
D: -
size: many
CDR3: CASRDQSYNEQFF
DNA: TGTGCCAGCAGGGATCAGAGCTACAATGAGCAGTTCTTC

J: TRBJ2-1
V: TRBV20-1
D: -
size: few
CDR3: CSATQGHEQFF
DNA: TGCAGTGCCACCCAGGGGCATGAGCAGTTCTTC

J: TRBJ1-2
V: TRBV6-5
D: -
size: many
CDR3: CASSPGPSYGYTF
DNA: TGTGCCAGCAGTCCCGGGCCCTCCTATGGCTACACCTTC

J: TRBJ2-3
V: TRBV7-2
D: -
size: -
CDR3: CASSTGPNPTNTQYF
DNA: TGTGCCAGCAGCACCGGCCCAAACCCCACAAATACGCAGTATTTT

J: TRBJ2-1
V: TRBV5-4
D: -
size: -
CDR3: CASSPGQTGGEQFF
DNA: TGTGCCAGCAGCCCCGGACAGACTGGTGGTGAGCAGTTCTTC

J: TRBJ1-2
V: TRBV6-6
D: -
size: -
CDR3: CASRRDSRGYTF
DNA: TGTGCCAGCAGGCGGGACTCCCGAGGCTACACCTTC

J: TRBJ2-1
V: TRBV7-7
D: -
size: many
CDR3: CASSLGRSNNEQFF
DNA: TGTGCCAGCAGCTTAGGGCGGAGTAACAATGAGCAGTTCTTC

J: TRBJ2-1
V: TRBV6-1
D: TRBD2
size: -
CDR3: CASSFTTSGGLNEQFF
DNA: TGTGCCAGCAGCTTCACGACTAGCGGGGGGCTCAATGAGCAGTTCTTC

J: TRBJ1-6
V: TRBV5-1
D: -
size: many
CDR3: CASSLNPRGGYSPLHF
DNA: TGCGCCAGCAGCTTAAATCCACGTGGGGGTTATTCACCCCTCCACTTT

J: TRBJ2-3
V: TRBV7-2
D: -
size: many
CDR3: CASTLSGETDTQYF
DNA: TGTGCCAGCACCCTATCAGGGGAGACAGATACGCAGTATTTT

J: TRBJ1-2
V: TRBV12-3/TRBV12-4
D: TRBD1
size: -
CDR3: CASRWTGGSYGYTF
DNA: TGTGCCAGCAGGTGGACAGGGGGCTCCTATGGCTACACCTTC

J: TRBJ1-1
V: TRBV5-1
D: -
size: many
CDR3: CASTGGGNMNTEAFF
DNA: TGCGCCAGCACCGGGGGAGGGAATATGAACACTGAAGCTTTCTTT

J: TRBJ2-3
V: TRBV20-1
D: -
size: few
CDR3: CSARVGLLTDTQYF
DNA: TGCAGTGCTAGAGTAGGGCTTCTCACAGATACGCAGTATTTT

J: TRBJ2-7
V: TRBV5-1
D: -
size: -
CDR3: CASSSQGPDEQYF
DNA: TGCGCCAGCAGCTCACAGGGCCCTGACGAGCAGTACTTC